The 15 T cell receptor beta chains given below trace back to one sample, sequenced in a study of identical twins' blood T cells. MiXCR, run by TCRdb on the 5' RACE reads, gives a single entry per CDR3 protein. In the table there are around 380,000 distinct CDR3 sequences, 28% of which are singletons. Sequencing input: PBMCs. Receptors were obtained from a woman aged 18 to 55 in good health.

The rearrangement links TRBV25-1 to TRBJ2-7; 8 nucleotides match TRBD1. The V and J ends lost 7 bases and 3 bases, in that order; junction bases with no gene match: 5. The CDR3 consists of 13 residues. The germline gives CDR1 MGHDK, CDR2 SYGVNS. The CDR3 loop is CASTPGTGYEQYF. In DNA form, the CDR3 reads TGTGCCAGCACCCCCGGGACAGGCTACGAGCAGTACTTC.

This clonotype has just one count. A much larger clone is a single base away; this may be a read error. The chain is built from TRBV29-1 and TRBJ1-3; 9 bases align to TRBD1. J was trimmed by 1 base and V by 3 bases; bases with no gene match: 1. Looked up from germline, CDR1 is SQVTM and CDR2 is ANQGSEA. The CDR3 is made up of 14 amino acids. CDR3 DNA sequence: TGCAGCGTTGAGACAGGGGGATCTGGAAACACCATATATTTT. Its translation: CSVETGGSGNTIYF.

The chain employs TRBV6-5 and TRBJ1-1; D gene ambiguous. Looked up from germline, CDR1 is MNHEY and CDR2 is SVGAGI. V was trimmed by 0 bases and J by 6 bases, leaving 11 bases between them. CDR3 length: 14 residues. The CDR3: CASSYSLGPPEAFF. The CDR3 DNA is TGTGCCAGCAGTTACTCGCTCGGACCCCCTGAAGCTTTCTTT.

This clonotype has ten or more counts. This rearrangement joins TRBV7-6 to TRBJ1-1; D not resolved. Trimming removed 2 bases at V and 11 bases at J, with 9 bases between. Germline CDR1 and CDR2: SGHVS and FNYEAQ. The length of the CDR3 is 11 residues. CDR3 DNA sequence: TGTGCCAGCAGCTTAAACGGGTTCGCTTTCTTT. Translated, it gives CASSLNGFAFF.

This clonotype was seen once. Since the CDR3 does not end with the conserved phenylalanine or tryptophan, this likely comes from a read error. V is TRBV7-9 and J is TRBJ2-7; D gene unclear. V was shortened by 1 base and J by 2 bases, with 12 bases between the two germline ends. The CDR3 covers 15 residues. Germline V gene sequence: CDR1 SEHNR, CDR2 FQNEAQ (reference sequence). DNA for the CDR3: TGTGCCAGCAGCTTAGGGATTCACGGAACCTACGAGCAGTACTCC. Protein: CASSLGIHGTYEQYS.

This clonotype was observed a handful of times. This chain connects TRBV11-2 to TRBJ1-2; D is undetermined. CDR1 and CDR2 from the germline V gene are SGHAT and FQNNGV. The CDR3 spans 15 residues. V was cut by 4 bases and J by 0 bases, with 12 bases left in between. The CDR3 region has the DNA TGTGCCAGCAGCTCCCCCCGGCGAGCTAACTATGGCTACACCTTC. It encodes CASSSPRRANYGYTF.

This clonotype was seen many times. The chain has TRBV29-1 and TRBJ2-1, with unresolved D. Germline loops: CDR1 SQVTM, CDR2 ANQGSEA. V lost 3 bases, J lost 4 bases, and 10 bases lay in between. The CDR3 consists of 13 residues. The CDR3 DNA follows: TGCAGCGTTGACCGCTCAGATTACAATGAGCAGTTCTTC. Its translation: CSVDRSDYNEQFF.

The chain has TRBV7-2 and TRBJ1-1, with a tentative D call TRBD1 (5 bases). V was pared by 5 bases and J by 5 bases, with 12 bases between. The CDR3 length is 13 residues. Germline V gene lookup returns CDR1 SGHTA and CDR2 FQGNSA. The CDR3 bases are TGTGCCAGCAGCCTCCGGGACGAAACTGAAGCTTTCTTT. It specifies CASSLRDETEAFF.

The chain has TRBV6-5 and TRBJ2-5; D uncertain. This CDR3 is built from 14 residues. CDR1 is MNHEY, CDR2 SVGAGI, per germline. Trimming stripped 1 base from V and 2 bases from J, with 8 bases between. CDR3 DNA: TGTGCCAGCAGTTACTGGAGAAAGCAAGAGACCCAGTACTTC. It specifies CASSYWRKQETQYF.

This clonotype was seen more than once but under ten times. The gene calls are TRBV14 and TRBJ1-1; D perhaps matches TRBD1 (5 bases). The CDR3 is 16 amino acids. The V end was cut by 6 bases, the J end by 5 bases, with 22 bases between. CDR1 SGHDN and CDR2 FVKESK come from the germline V gene. In DNA, the CDR3 is TGTGCCAGCAGTCAGAATCTCGACAGAGGGGCAACTGAAGCTTTCTTT. This encodes CASSQNLDRGATEAFF.

This clonotype was detected only a few times. CDR3 DNA: TGTGCCAGCAGTTTAGGGGACGGAAGGAATTCACCCCTCCACTTT. Translating gives CASSLGDGRNSPLHF. The chain recombines TRBV28 with TRBJ1-6; possibly TRBD1 for D (5 bases). Per the germline V gene, CDR1 is MDHEN and CDR2 is SYDVKM. The CDR3 has 15 residues. The V gene lost 2 bases and the J gene lost 7 bases, with 12 bases spanning the gap.

This clonotype was recorded at least ten times. The rearrangement uses TRBV5-1 and TRBJ1-1; D is unclear. Germline CDR1 SGHRS, CDR2 YFSETQ. Trimming shortened V by 0 bases and J by 1 base, and 7 bases separated the two germline ends. This CDR3 has 14 residues. CDR3: CASSLGTGNTEAFF. The DNA for the CDR3 is TGCGCCAGCAGCTTGGGGACTGGGAACACTGAAGCTTTCTTT. The complete variable domain, with remaining parts taken from reference TRBV5-1 and TRBJ1-1, reads KAGVTQTPRYLIKTRGQQVTLSCSPISGHRSVSWYQQTPGQGLQFLFEYFSETQRNKGNFPGRFSGRQFSNSRSEMNVSTLELGDSALYLCASSLGTGNTEAFFGQGTRLTVV.

The CDR3 region has the DNA TGTGCCAGCAATCGGTGGGTTGCAGATACGCAGTATTTT. Protein: CASNRWVADTQYF. The genes are TRBV2 and TRBJ2-3; D is unclear. V gave up 7 bases and J gave up 4 bases, with 12 bases separating them. The CDR3 is made up of 13 amino acids. Germline V gene data show CDR1 as SNHLY and CDR2 as FYNNEI.

The chain links TRBV5-1 to TRBJ2-1; 8 bases agree with TRBD1. Unmatched junction bases numbered 6, after V lost 4 bases and J lost 6 bases. The germline gives CDR1 SGHRS, CDR2 YFSETQ. The CDR3 loop spans 14 amino acids. The CDR3 DNA reads TGCGCCAGCAGCAGGACAGGGTTGGGCAATGAGCAGTTCTTC. This codes for CASSRTGLGNEQFF.

This clonotype was counted a few times. J is TRBJ1-3 and V is TRBV6-5, with D unresolved. CDR1 and CDR2 from the germline V gene are MNHEY and SVGAGI. Trimming removed 8 bases from V and 9 bases from J, with 14 bases in between. The CDR3 has 12 amino acids. The CDR3 spells CASRSPGGTIYF. CDR3 nucleotides: TGTGCCAGCCGCAGCCCCGGCGGCACCATATATTTT.